This entry lists 4 T cell receptor beta chains sequenced from one sample in a study of shared clonotypes between healthy human individuals. TCRdb's table, derived via immunoSEQ multiplex PCR, lists solely in-frame clones and lacks some. The sample lists roughly 2,000,000 clones, about 95% occurring once. Naive CD8 isolation took CD45RO-negative cells positively selected for CCR7 and excluded terminally differentiated effector memory CD45RA+ cells. Sequencing was done on a sample of naive CD8+ T cells sorted from blood. These receptors all stem from a man aged 18 to 30 in good health.

The V call is TRBV27, the J call TRBJ1-6, with 9 bases fitting TRBD1. The CDR3 consists of 16 residues. Trimming at V came to 3 bases and at J to 7 bases, leaving 7 bases not matched to a gene. Germline CDR1 is MNHEY and CDR2 is SMNVEV (reference sequence). CDR3 nucleotide sequence: TGTGCCAGCAGTTTCCTCGGACAGGGGAAGAATTCACCCCTCCACTTT. It specifies CASSFLGQGKNSPLHF.

The J gene is TRBJ2-3, the V gene TRBV9; 7 bases line up with TRBD2. Per the germline V gene, CDR1 is SGDLS and CDR2 is YYNGEE. The CDR3 contains 15 residues. J lost 4 bases, V lost 3 bases, and 8 bases had no gene match. For the CDR3, the DNA is TGTGCCAGCAGCGACGGGGGGAGGAGTTCAGATACGCAGTATTTT. Its protein product is CASSDGGRSSDTQYF.

The chain recombines TRBV6-1 with TRBJ1-1; a weak D match, TRBD1 (5 bases). V lost 2 bases and J 0 bases, leaving 13 bases between the germline ends. Germline loops: CDR1 MNHNS, CDR2 SASEGT. This CDR3 has 16 residues. The CDR3 loop reads CASSEFVGTVNTEAFF. CDR3 in DNA: TGTGCCAGCAGTGAATTTGTGGGGACTGTGAACACTGAAGCTTTCTTT.

This sequence joins TRBV11-3 and TRBJ2-1; TRBD1 is a possible D gene (5 bases). The CDR3 runs to 13 residues. CDR1 is SGHNT and CDR2 is YENEEA in the germline V gene. Trimming left V 1 base short and J 9 bases short, with 10 bases between. For the CDR3, the DNA is TGTGCCAGCAGCTTAGGGGCTAGGGGTGAGCAGTTCTTC. This translates into CASSLGARGEQFF.